This T cell receptor (beta chain) was retrieved from a study of CD8 T cells in Susac syndrome. Turning to the study itself: Susac syndrome patients were untreated, on corticosteroids with some adding intravenous immunoglobulin, or on intravenous immunoglobulin only.

Random-hexamer reverse transcription was applied to about 0.45 to 1 ug RNA. One entry per CDR3 protein, called by TCRdb with MiXCR from the immunoSEQ multiplex PCR reads. Here the sample spans 210,000 or so distinct CDR3 sequences, approximately 94% being singletons. On this clonotype itself: Its antigen is as yet unknown.

This CDR3 is 12 amino acids long. V gave up 6 bases and J gave up 4 bases, with 12 bases separating them. Germline loops: CDR1 DFQATT, CDR2 SNEGSKA (reference sequence). TEMRA cells were FACS-enriched, and CD8+ and CD4+ T cells were isolated negatively. Study-wide points: An acknowledgment was made by the study that its TCR sequencing and HLA analysis involved relatively few individuals.

This rearrangement joins TRBV20-1 to TRBJ1-2, with D possibly matching TRBD1 (5 bases). The TCR sequence derives from a human donor with Susac syndrome. The sample comprised CD4+ T cells from PBMCs. The CDR3: CSAPTGGYGYTF. Written as DNA, the CDR3 is TGCAGTGCCCCTACGGGGGGCTATGGCTACACCTTC.